The 21 T cell receptor beta chains listed next were all sequenced from one sample in a study of preoperative IRX-2 immunotherapy in early breast cancer (dated by TCRdb to the late 2010s). Libraries were constructed by the immunoSEQ multiplex PCR assay. TCRdb's version of the immuneACCESS table is confined to in-frame rearrangements and falls short of the full clone set. An unresolved V gene accounts for under half of the shortfall where checked; the remainder is of unknown origin. Present in this sample are roughly 30,000 clones, over 75% of which were seen just once. Less than 3.5% of the sample lies in the top ten. The sample's treatment or condition label, in plain terms: preoperative locoregional IRX-2 cytokine immunotherapy. The sample was acquired from a patient treated with IRX-2 immunotherapy. The source of these receptors is a human donor with breast cancer.

This clone came up a few times. The V gene is TRBV6-8, the J gene TRBJ2-7; 7 positions agree with TRBD1. The CDR3 runs 14 residues. Germline trimming cut 7 bases from V and 2 bases from J; bases unmatched to any gene: 8. Germline values: CDR1 MNHGY, CDR2 SAAAGT. The CDR3 DNA is TGTGCCAGCACTATACCAGGGGGACCCTACGAGCAGTACTTC. It is translated as CASTIPGGPYEQYF.

The rearrangement uses TRBV6-8 and TRBJ2-7, with 7 positions matching TRBD2. With 0 bases clipped from V and 3 bases from J, the junction kept 8 bases outside the gene matches. The V gene's germline CDR1 is MNHGY and CDR2 SAAAGT. The CDR3 covers 16 residues. The CDR3 nucleotides read TGTGCCAGCAGTTACTCTGACGGGAGCGGGGTCTACGAGCAGTACTTC. This encodes CASSYSDGSGVYEQYF.

The genes are TRBV6-8 and TRBJ1-2, with D hard to call. With 0 bases removed from V and 4 bases from J, the gap between germline ends came to 9 bases. Germline assignment: CDR1 MNHGY and CDR2 SAAAGT. The CDR3 sequence is 14 residues long. CDR3 amino acids: CASSYSPGGYGYTF. CDR3 sequence (DNA): TGTGCCAGCAGTTACTCGCCAGGAGGCTATGGCTACACCTTC.

The chain employs TRBV15 and TRBJ2-2, with D possibly being TRBD2 (6 bases). CDR1 LNHNV and CDR2 YYDKDF come from the germline V gene (reference sequence). The V end lost 0 bases, the J end lost 0 bases, and 11 bases lay between the germline ends. The CDR3 is made up of 17 amino acids. The CDR3 region is CATSRDSGTANTGELFF. The CDR3 DNA is TGTGCCACCAGCAGAGATAGTGGGACTGCGAACACCGGGGAGCTGTTTTTT.

The chain carries TRBV29-1 and TRBJ2-3; a possible D gene is TRBD1 (6 bases). This CDR3 has 14 amino acids. Germline assignment: CDR1 SQVTM and CDR2 ANQGSEA. Trimming took off 4 bases at V and 2 bases at J, with 13 bases between the two ends. The DNA of the CDR3 is TGCAGCGTTGCACGTGGGGGCTACACAGATACGCAGTATTTT. It yields the protein CSVARGGYTDTQYF.

The rearrangement uses TRBV5-1 and TRBJ2-7; TRBD1 aligns across 7 bases. Germline CDR1 is SGHRS and CDR2 is YFSETQ. CDR3 length equals 14 residues. Germline trimming cut 0 bases from V and 5 bases from J; bases unmatched to any gene: 5. This CDR3 is CASSLATGYHEQYF. CDR3 nucleotide sequence: TGCGCCAGCAGCTTGGCGACAGGGTACCACGAGCAGTACTTC.

V gene TRBV6-8 combines with J gene TRBJ2-7, with 9 bases matching TRBD2. Germline V CDR1 and CDR2: MNHGY, SAAAGT. This CDR3 has 17 amino acids. Trimming cost V 0 bases and J 3 bases; bases outside gene matches: 9. CDR3 nucleotide sequence: TGTGCCAGCAGTTACTCGGCCGTGACTAGCGGCTTCTACGAGCAGTACTTC. It yields the protein CASSYSAVTSGFYEQYF.

The V call is TRBV11-3, the J call TRBJ2-7; D gene uncertain. The ends were cut back, 5 bases at V and 5 bases at J, with 19 bases in the middle. Germline loops: CDR1 SGHNT, CDR2 YENEEA. This CDR3 has 15 amino acids. CDR3 protein: CASSQSADGTNEQYF. The DNA for the CDR3 is TGTGCCAGCAGCCAATCCGCGGACGGCACGAACGAGCAGTACTTC. Variable domain in full (rest from reference TRBV11-3 and TRBJ2-7): EAGVVQSPRYKIIEKKQPVAFWCNPISGHNTLYWYLQNLGQGPELLIRYENEEAVDDSQLPKDRFSAERLKGVDSTLKIQPAELGDSAVYLCASSQSADGTNEQYFGPGTRLTVT.

This clone was seen only a few times. This chain uses TRBV29-1 with TRBJ2-3; D is ambiguous. Germline CDR1 reads SQVTM; CDR2 reads ANQGSEA. The CDR3 consists of 13 residues. The germline V and J ends were trimmed by 4 bases and 2 bases, with 10 bases remaining between them. The DNA for the CDR3 is TGCAGCGTTGGGCAGAGAGCCACAGATACGCAGTATTTT. Encoded protein: CSVGQRATDTQYF.

J is TRBJ2-7 and V is TRBV30, with TRBD1 as a possible D gene (6 bases). Germline-derived CDR1 and CDR2 are GTSNPN and SVGIG (reference sequence). With 5 bases removed from V and 1 base from J, the gap between germline ends came to 12 bases. The CDR3 is 13 residues long. CDR3 protein: CAWSVDRSYEQYF. The CDR3 DNA reads TGTGCCTGGTCAGTCGACAGGTCCTACGAGCAGTACTTC.

This clone has only one observation. V is TRBV19 and J is TRBJ2-3; D perhaps matches TRBD1 (5 bases). Trimming removed 3 bases from V and 6 bases from J, with 16 bases in between. The CDR3 totals 15 residues. Germline V gene sequence: CDR1 LNHDA, CDR2 SQIVND (reference sequence). The CDR3 coding sequence is TGTGCCAGTAGTATGTCAGGGTATGGATCCGATACGCAGTATTTT. It specifies CASSMSGYGSDTQYF.

V gene TRBV11-3 combines with J gene TRBJ2-3; possibly TRBD1 or TRBD2 for D (5 bases each). The CDR3 is 16 amino acids. Germline V gene sequence: CDR1 SGHNT, CDR2 YENEEA. The V and J ends lost 5 bases and 3 bases respectively, with 18 bases between them. The CDR3 nucleotides read TGTGCCAGCAGCCAGGGAATCTCCAGAGGGACAGATACGCAGTATTTT. Amino acids: CASSQGISRGTDTQYF.

V usage is TRBV6-8 and J usage is TRBJ2-1; 12 bases align to TRBD2. This CDR3 comprises 17 residues. Germline CDR1 and CDR2: MNHGY and SAAAGT. V shed 3 bases and J 7 bases; nucleotides not matched to a gene: 10. The CDR3 nucleotides are TGTGCCAGCAGTTATCGTCTAGCGGGAGGGCCACGAAATGAGCAGTTCTTC. Encoded protein: CASSYRLAGGPRNEQFF.

CDR3 nucleotides: TGTGCCAGCAGCTTAGTCTGGCGGGGGGGAGCAGAGACCCAGTACTTC. This codes for CASSLVWRGGAETQYF. V and J are TRBV11-3 and TRBJ2-5; 9 bases map to TRBD2. Germline trimming cut 1 base from V and 4 bases from J; bases unmatched to any gene: 7. Germline CDR1 reads SGHNT; CDR2 reads YENEEA. This CDR3 has 16 residues.

The gene calls are TRBV15 and TRBJ2-7, with 10 bases aligning to TRBD2. CDR3 length: 18 amino acids. The V gene's germline CDR1 is LNHNV and CDR2 YYDKDF (reference sequence). Trimming cost V 3 bases and J 3 bases; bases outside gene matches: 14. The CDR3 nucleotides are TGTGCCACCAGCAGCTTGGTACTAGCGGGAAAAAAGGACTACGAGCAGTACTTC. This gives the protein CATSSLVLAGKKDYEQYF. Combining the CDR3 with reference TRBV15 and TRBJ2-7 gives the whole variable domain DAMVIQNPRYQVTQFGKPVTLSCSQTLNHNVMYWYQQKSSQAPKLLFHYYDKDFNNEADTPDNFQSRRPNTSFCFLDIRSPGLGDTAMYLCATSSLVLAGKKDYEQYFGPGTRLTVT.

This clone was observed a single time. CDR3 sequence reads: CASSLGFAGSYGYTF. In DNA form, the CDR3 reads TGCGCCAGCAGCTTGGGGTTTGCAGGCTCCTATGGCTACACCTTC. The chain links TRBV5-1 to TRBJ1-2; D not certain. Trimming left V 0 bases short and J 4 bases short, with 13 bases between. The CDR3 totals 15 residues. Germline V gives CDR1 SGHRS, CDR2 YFSETQ.

This clone was picked up a small number of times. The chain joins TRBV6-8 to TRBJ1-2; a possible D gene is TRBD1 (5 bases). This CDR3 has 13 amino acids. Trimming stripped 0 bases from V and 5 bases from J, with 7 bases between. Germline CDR1 and CDR2: MNHGY and SAAAGT. This CDR3 reads CASSYSPGYGYTF. The CDR3 nucleotides read TGTGCCAGCAGTTACTCGCCAGGGTATGGCTACACCTTC.

This clone was seen a single time. This sequence joins TRBV7-6 and TRBJ2-7, with D tentatively TRBD2 (7 bases). The CDR3 is made up of 18 amino acids. Germline CDR1 is SGHVS and CDR2 is FNYEAQ. Trimming removed 5 bases at V and 6 bases at J, with 29 bases between. CDR3 sequence (DNA): TGTGCCAGCAGCCAGGAGGGGGGAGGGGACTCCGGCGGGGTCGAGCAGTACTTC. Translated, it gives CASSQEGGGDSGGVEQYF. Filled out from reference TRBV7-6 and TRBJ2-7, the complete variable domain reads GAGVSQSPRYKVTKRGQDVALRCDPISGHVSLYWYRQALGQGPEFLTYFNYEAQQDKSGLPNDRFSAERPEGSISTLTIQRTEQRDSAMYRCASSQEGGGDSGGVEQYFGPGTRLTVT.

This chain links TRBV7-4 with TRBJ1-2; TRBD1 is a possible D gene (5 bases). CDR3 size: 13 residues. V shed 6 bases and J shed 8 bases, with 16 bases lying between them. Germline V lookup: CDR1 SGHVT, CDR2 SQSDAQ. For the CDR3, the DNA is TGTGCCAGCAGATGGGACGCCCGTGGAGGCTACACCTTC. Translated, it gives CASRWDARGGYTF.

This clone was recorded only once. The chain has TRBV6-8 and TRBJ1-3; 7 nucleotides align to TRBD1. The germline CDR1 and CDR2 sequences are MNHGY and SAAAGT. J was trimmed by 2 bases and V by 8 bases; bases with no gene match: 9. This CDR3 has 15 residues. The CDR3 is CASGRQGRAGNTIYF. CDR3 in DNA: TGTGCCAGCGGCCGACAGGGACGGGCTGGAAACACCATATATTTT.

V gene TRBV11-3 combines with J gene TRBJ2-6; the D gene is possibly TRBD1 (5 bases). Trimming stripped 3 bases from V and 3 bases from J, with 9 bases between. Germline values: CDR1 SGHNT, CDR2 YENEEA. The CDR3 covers 15 residues. CDR3 loop: CASSFPTGGANVLTF. CDR3 DNA sequence: TGTGCCAGCAGCTTTCCTACAGGTGGGGCCAACGTCCTGACTTTC.